The 21 T cell receptor beta chains below come from one sample, sequenced in a study of cytomegalovirus exposure and HLA in healthy donors. The PCR employed 60 Vbeta primers together with 13 Jbeta primers. TCRdb's table, derived via immunoSEQ multiplex PCR, lists solely in-frame clones and lacks some. The table includes some 150,000 clones, roughly 80% detected once. Material for sequencing was PBMCs. Every receptor here comes from a man aged 18 to 29 in good health and CMV-seropositive.

The V and J genes are TRBV18 and TRBJ2-2, with TRBD2 matching 7 bases. V lost 2 bases to trimming and J lost 4 bases; unmatched junction nucleotides: 10. The CDR3 extends over 17 amino acids. The germline CDR1 and CDR2 sequences are KGHSH and LQKENI. The CDR3 loop is CASSPAGVGSSTGELFF. The CDR3 DNA reads TGTGCCAGCTCACCAGCGGGGGTAGGGTCGTCCACCGGGGAGCTGTTTTTT.

The V gene is TRBV7-9, the J gene TRBJ1-5; D gene uncertain. Germline V CDR1 and CDR2: SEHNR, FQNEAQ (reference sequence). This CDR3 has 14 amino acids. V lost 5 bases to trimming and J lost 2 bases, with 10 bases between them. The CDR3 DNA is TGTGCCAGCAGCACACAACCAGGCAATCAGCCCCAGCATTTT. Translation gives CASSTQPGNQPQHF. Full variable domain (remainder filled in from reference TRBV7-9 and TRBJ1-5): DTGVSQNPRHKITKRGQNVTFRCDPISEHNRLYWYRQTLGQGPEFLTYFQNEAQLEKSRLLSDRFSAERPKGSFSTLEIQRTEQGDSAMYLCASSTQPGNQPQHFGDGTRLSIL.

The chain uses TRBV5-1 and TRBJ2-2, with 8 bases matching TRBD1. The CDR3 has 17 amino acids. The germline gives CDR1 SGHRS, CDR2 YFSETQ. With 0 bases clipped from V and 6 bases from J, the junction kept 10 bases outside the gene matches. CDR3 nucleotides: TGCGCCAGCAGCTTGGTGGCCGGACAGGGTGAGGCCGGGGAGCTGTTTTTT. Translation: CASSLVAGQGEAGELFF.

The J gene is TRBJ1-2, the V gene TRBV6-5; no reliable D call. The CDR3 spans 12 residues. The germline V gene has CDR1 MNHEY and CDR2 SVGAGI. With 6 bases removed from V and 8 bases from J, the gap between germline ends came to 13 bases. CDR3 nucleotide sequence: TGTGCCAGCAGGGGGTCGCGGGAAGGCTACACCTTC. Protein product: CASRGSREGYTF.

This rearrangement joins TRBV6-6 to TRBJ2-5, with D perhaps matching TRBD1 (6 bases). Between the trimmed V and J ends, which lost 5 bases and 7 bases, there was a span of 17 bases. The CDR3 spans 14 residues. Germline CDR1 and CDR2: MNHNY and SVGAGI (reference sequence). CDR3 sequence: CASSPTRDKVTQYF. CDR3 nucleotides: TGTGCCAGCAGTCCTACGAGGGACAAGGTGACCCAGTACTTC.

CDR3 bases: TGTGCCAGTAGTATAGGAGGGGACAGAAGTGGCTACACCTTC. Translation: CASSIGGDRSGYTF. J is TRBJ1-2 and V is TRBV19; 7 positions match TRBD1. The CDR3 has 14 residues. Germline-derived CDR1 and CDR2 are LNHDA and SQIVND (reference sequence). The V segment lost 1 base and the J segment 7 bases; nucleotides outside the gene matches: 6.

The rearrangement joins TRBV6-5 to TRBJ2-7, with D unclear. The ends were cut back, 6 bases at V and 6 bases at J, with 12 bases in the middle. The CDR3 runs to 12 residues. The germline V gene has CDR1 MNHEY and CDR2 SVGAGI. Written as DNA, the CDR3 is TGTGCCAGCAGCAGGCCGGCTGCCGAGCAGTACTTC. Translating gives CASSRPAAEQYF.

The chain couples TRBV2 to TRBJ1-2, with 8 bases matching TRBD1. Germline V lookup: CDR1 SNHLY, CDR2 FYNNEI. V dropped 10 bases and J dropped 0; count of bases not matched to a gene: 10. This CDR3 contains 15 residues. The CDR3 protein is CATRITGGANYGYTF. CDR3 nucleotides: TGTGCCACTCGAATAACAGGGGGGGCTAACTATGGCTACACCTTC. Drawing the rest from reference TRBV2 and TRBJ1-2, the complete variable domain is EPEVTQTPSHQVTQMGQEVILRCVPISNHLYFYWYRQILGQKVEFLVSFYNNEISEKSEIFDDQFSVERPDGSNFTLKIRSTKLEDSAMYFCATRITGGANYGYTFGSGTRLTVV.

The chain is built from TRBV9 and TRBJ2-7, with a tentative D call TRBD2 (6 bases). The CDR3 has 12 residues. Per germline, CDR1 SGDLS and CDR2 YYNGEE. V was pared by 3 bases and J by 3 bases, with 7 bases between. The DNA of the CDR3 is TGTGCCAGCAGCGCCGGGGGCTACGAGCAGTACTTC. This encodes CASSAGGYEQYF.

The chain carries TRBV5-1 and TRBJ1-1, with D unclear. CDR3 length: 16 amino acids. CDR1 is SGHRS and CDR2 is YFSETQ in the germline V gene. Trimming removed 2 bases from V and 0 bases from J, with 14 bases in between. The CDR3 nucleotides read TGCGCCAGCAGCTTAGAGGGAGTCGGAATGAACACTGAAGCTTTCTTT. Encoded protein: CASSLEGVGMNTEAFF.

V usage is TRBV6-5 and J usage is TRBJ1-6; 9 bases line up with TRBD1. V shed 4 bases and J 11 bases; nucleotides not matched to a gene: 6. CDR1 MNHEY and CDR2 SVGAGI come from the germline V gene. The CDR3 extends over 14 amino acids. Here the CDR3 DNA reads TGTGCCAGCAGTTTCGGACAGGGGACCACACCCCTCCACTTT. Its translation: CASSFGQGTTPLHF.

The chain couples TRBV9 to TRBJ2-3; 10 bases align to TRBD2. The CDR3 covers 16 residues. Trimming removed 2 bases from V and 0 bases from J; junction bases left unmatched: 3. The germline CDR1 and CDR2 sequences are SGDLS and YYNGEE. The CDR3 is CASSVGTSDSTDTQYF. DNA of the CDR3: TGTGCCAGCAGCGTTGGGACTAGCGATAGCACAGATACGCAGTATTTT.

The chain has TRBV5-1 and TRBJ2-7; TRBD1 might be the D (6 bases). V was trimmed by 5 bases and J by 5 bases, leaving 17 bases between them. This CDR3 is 14 amino acids long. Germline loops: CDR1 SGHRS, CDR2 YFSETQ. The CDR3 coding sequence is TGCGCCAGCAGTCTACAGGGAACGGGCCACGAGCAGTACTTC. Its translation is CASSLQGTGHEQYF.

This clone was observed once. The genes are TRBV19 and TRBJ1-1; TRBD1 might be the D (5 bases). The germline V gene has CDR1 LNHDA and CDR2 SQIVND (reference sequence). V was clipped by 7 bases and J by 6 bases, with 15 bases between them. The CDR3 is made up of 13 amino acids. CDR3 DNA: TGTGCCAGTAAGGGTCGGAGGGGCGCTGAAGCTTTCTTT. Residues: CASKGRRGAEAFF.

The chain has TRBV19 and TRBJ1-1; TRBD1 agrees at 9 bases. Germline CDR1 reads LNHDA; CDR2 reads SQIVND (reference sequence). The CDR3 contains 15 residues. V lost 5 bases to trimming and J lost 5 bases; unmatched junction nucleotides: 9. CDR3 in amino acids: CASSLPTGGMTEAFF. The DNA for the CDR3 is TGTGCCAGTAGTTTGCCGACAGGGGGAATGACTGAAGCTTTCTTT.

The rearrangement uses TRBV27 and TRBJ2-7; the D gene is possibly TRBD2 (6 bases). The CDR3 is 20 residues long. Germline CDR1 reads MNHEY; CDR2 reads SMNVEV (reference sequence). Between the trimmed V and J ends, which lost 4 bases and 3 bases, there was a span of 31 bases. The CDR3 DNA sequence: TGTGCCAGCAGTTCCTCTACTAGCAGCGCCGAGAGAAGTACAAACTACGAGCAGTACTTC. Translated: CASSSSTSSAERSTNYEQYF.

The CDR3 DNA reads as TGTGCCAGCAGCCGTCGGACATCAACTAATGAAAAACTGTTTTTT. Its protein is CASSRRTSTNEKLFF. This rearrangement joins TRBV5-6 to TRBJ1-4, with TRBD1 as a possible D gene (5 bases). The ends were cut back, 4 bases at V and 0 bases at J, with 10 bases in the middle. Looked up from germline, CDR1 is SGHDT and CDR2 is YYEEEE. CDR3 length equals 15 residues.

Details on this clone: The sample carries other DNA sequences with the same CDR3. The rearrangement links TRBV6-6 to TRBJ1-1, with D possibly matching TRBD1 (5 bases). In germline, CDR1 is MNHNY, CDR2 SVGAGI (reference sequence). The CDR3 consists of 13 residues. V shed 2 bases and J shed 1 base, with 5 bases lying between them. CDR3 residues: CASSYDRNTEAFF. For the CDR3, the DNA is TGTGCCAGCAGTTACGACAGGAACACTGAAGCTTTCTTT.

The rearrangement uses TRBV14 and TRBJ2-3; 8 positions match TRBD2. After removal of 6 bases from V and 5 bases from J, the junction contained 4 bases not matched to a gene. The CDR3 covers 13 residues. Germline V gene lookup returns CDR1 SGHDN and CDR2 FVKESK. CDR3 loop: CASSGLAGDTQYF. The DNA for the CDR3 is TGTGCCAGCAGTGGGCTAGCGGGAGATACGCAGTATTTT.

The CDR3 spells CASSMGQPGDTEAFF. The CDR3 DNA follows: TGTGCCAGCAGCATGGGACAGCCAGGGGACACTGAAGCTTTCTTT. This chain connects TRBV5-4 to TRBJ1-1, with 7 bases aligning to TRBD1. The CDR3 contains 15 residues. Germline V CDR1 and CDR2: SGHNT, YYREEE (reference sequence). Trimming at V came to 4 bases and at J to 3 bases, leaving 9 bases not matched to a gene.

The chain links TRBV5-1 to TRBJ2-3; tentative D call: TRBD1 (5 bases). The germline CDR1 and CDR2 sequences are SGHRS and YFSETQ. The CDR3 extends over 15 amino acids. The V end was cut by 0 bases, the J end by 2 bases, with 10 bases between. The CDR3 spells CASSLEVRATDTQYF. DNA for the CDR3: TGCGCCAGCAGCTTGGAGGTCAGGGCCACAGATACGCAGTATTTT.